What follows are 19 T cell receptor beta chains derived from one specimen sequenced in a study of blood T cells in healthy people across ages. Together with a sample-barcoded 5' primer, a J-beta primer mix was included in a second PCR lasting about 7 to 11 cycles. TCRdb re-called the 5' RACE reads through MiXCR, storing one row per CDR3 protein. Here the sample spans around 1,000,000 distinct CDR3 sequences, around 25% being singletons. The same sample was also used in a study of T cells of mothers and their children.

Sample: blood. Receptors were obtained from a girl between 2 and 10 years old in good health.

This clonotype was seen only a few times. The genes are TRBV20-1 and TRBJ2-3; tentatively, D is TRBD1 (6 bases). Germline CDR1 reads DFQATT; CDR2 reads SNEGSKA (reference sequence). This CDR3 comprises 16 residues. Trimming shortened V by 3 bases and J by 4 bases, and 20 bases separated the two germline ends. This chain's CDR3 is CSASNRDKADSDTQYF. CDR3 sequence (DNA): TGCAGTGCTAGTAATCGGGACAAAGCCGACTCAGATACGCAGTATTTT.

The CDR3 nucleotides read TGTGCCAGCAGCTCAGGGTTGCGGCTCGAAGTAAGAGGCTACACCTTC. It encodes CASSSGLRLEVRGYTF. The chain employs TRBV9 and TRBJ1-2; D may be TRBD1 (5 bases). The V and J ends lost 4 bases and 8 bases respectively, with 24 bases between them. Per the germline V gene, CDR1 is SGDLS and CDR2 is YYNGEE. The CDR3 is 16 residues long.

The CDR3 is CATSDSRTGSPDTQYF. The CDR3 DNA reads as TGTGCCACCAGTGATTCGCGGACAGGGTCCCCAGATACGCAGTATTTT. V is TRBV24-1 and J is TRBJ2-3, with 8 positions matching TRBD1. V lost 2 bases, J lost 4 bases, and 7 bases stayed unmatched. Germline CDR1 and CDR2: KGHDR and SFDVKD. The CDR3 is 16 residues long.

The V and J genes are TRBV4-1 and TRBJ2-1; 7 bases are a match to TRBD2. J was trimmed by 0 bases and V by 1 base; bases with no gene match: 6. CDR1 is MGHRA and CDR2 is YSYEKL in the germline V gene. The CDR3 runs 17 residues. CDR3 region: CASSQVLSGVSYNEQFF. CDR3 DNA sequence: TGCGCCAGCAGCCAAGTCCTCAGCGGGGTCTCCTACAATGAGCAGTTCTTC.

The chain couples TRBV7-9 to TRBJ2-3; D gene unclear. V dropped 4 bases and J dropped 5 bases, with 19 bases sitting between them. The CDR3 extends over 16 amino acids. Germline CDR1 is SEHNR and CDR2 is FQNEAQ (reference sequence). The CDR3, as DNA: TGTGCCAGCAGCTCTTGGATGGATGGGATTCAAGATACGCAGTATTTT. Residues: CASSSWMDGIQDTQYF.

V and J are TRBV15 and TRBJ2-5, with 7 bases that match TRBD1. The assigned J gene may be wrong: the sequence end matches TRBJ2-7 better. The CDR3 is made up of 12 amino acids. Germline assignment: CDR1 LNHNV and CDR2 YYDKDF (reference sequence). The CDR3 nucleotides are TGTGCCACCAGCCAAGACAGGGTCGAGCAGTACTTC. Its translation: CATSQDRVEQYF.

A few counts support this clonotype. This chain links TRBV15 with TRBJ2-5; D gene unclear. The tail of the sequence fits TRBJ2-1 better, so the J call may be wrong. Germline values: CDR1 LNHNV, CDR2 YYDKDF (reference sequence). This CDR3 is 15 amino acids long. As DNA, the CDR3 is TGTGCCACCAGCAGAGTACGGCGCGAGCTAGATGAGCAGTTCTTC. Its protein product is CATSRVRRELDEQFF.

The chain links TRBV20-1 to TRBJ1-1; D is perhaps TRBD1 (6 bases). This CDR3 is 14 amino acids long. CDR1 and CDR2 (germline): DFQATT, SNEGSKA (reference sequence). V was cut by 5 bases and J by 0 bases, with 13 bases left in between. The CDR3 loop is CSAPGGHLNTEAFF. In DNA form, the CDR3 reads TGCAGTGCTCCGGGGGGACACCTGAACACTGAAGCTTTCTTT.

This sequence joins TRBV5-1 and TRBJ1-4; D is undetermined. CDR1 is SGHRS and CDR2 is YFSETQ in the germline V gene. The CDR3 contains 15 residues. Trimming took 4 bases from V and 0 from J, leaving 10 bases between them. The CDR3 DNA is TGCGCCAGCAGCCTCCGCGCGGCAACTAATGAAAAACTGTTTTTT. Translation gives CASSLRAATNEKLFF.

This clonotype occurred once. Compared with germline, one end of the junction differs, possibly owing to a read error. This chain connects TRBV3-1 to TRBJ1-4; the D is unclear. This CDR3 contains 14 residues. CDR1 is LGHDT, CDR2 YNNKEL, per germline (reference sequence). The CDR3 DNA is TGTGCCAGCGGCCAAAGGTGGGTCTCCGAAAAACTGTTTTTT. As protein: CASGQRWVSEKLFF.

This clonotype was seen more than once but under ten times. The CDR3: CASSPTGGLIGSNQPQHF. In nucleotides, the CDR3 is TGTGCCAGCAGTCCGACAGGGGGCCTTATTGGAAGCAATCAGCCCCAGCATTTT. This chain links TRBV6-1 with TRBJ1-5, with 10 bases fitting TRBD1. Trimming took 5 bases from V and 1 from J; bases not matched to a gene: 11. The CDR3 is 18 amino acids. Germline CDR1 and CDR2: MNHNS and SASEGT.

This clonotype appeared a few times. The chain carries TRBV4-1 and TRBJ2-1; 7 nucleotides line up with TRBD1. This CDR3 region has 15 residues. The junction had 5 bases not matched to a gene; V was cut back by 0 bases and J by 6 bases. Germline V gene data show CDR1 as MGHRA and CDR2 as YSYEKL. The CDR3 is CASSQDRGIGNEQFF. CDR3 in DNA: TGCGCCAGCAGCCAAGACAGGGGGATAGGCAATGAGCAGTTCTTC.

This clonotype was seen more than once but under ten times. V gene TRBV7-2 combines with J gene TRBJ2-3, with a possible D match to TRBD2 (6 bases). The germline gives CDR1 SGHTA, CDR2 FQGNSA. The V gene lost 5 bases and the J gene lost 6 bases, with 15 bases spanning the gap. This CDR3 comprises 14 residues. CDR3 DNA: TGTGCCAGCAGCCCGGACTACTCCGGTGATACGCAGTATTTT. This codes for CASSPDYSGDTQYF.

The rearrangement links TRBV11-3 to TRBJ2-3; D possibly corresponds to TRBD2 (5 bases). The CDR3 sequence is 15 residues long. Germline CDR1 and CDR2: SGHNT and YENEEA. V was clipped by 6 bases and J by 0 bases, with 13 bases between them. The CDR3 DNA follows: TGTGCCAGCAGTTGGCCAGCGGAGAGCACAGATACGCAGTATTTT. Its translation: CASSWPAESTDTQYF.

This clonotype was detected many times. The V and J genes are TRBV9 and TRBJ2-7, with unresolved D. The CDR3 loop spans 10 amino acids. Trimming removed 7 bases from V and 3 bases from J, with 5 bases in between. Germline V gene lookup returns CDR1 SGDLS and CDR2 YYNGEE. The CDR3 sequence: CASGDYEQYF. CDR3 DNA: TGTGCCAGCGGGGACTACGAGCAGTACTTC.

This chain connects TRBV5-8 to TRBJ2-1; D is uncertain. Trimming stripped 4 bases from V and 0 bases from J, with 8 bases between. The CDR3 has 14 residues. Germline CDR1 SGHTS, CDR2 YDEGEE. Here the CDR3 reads CASSTVGSYNEQFF. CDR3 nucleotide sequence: TGTGCCAGCAGCACTGTAGGCTCCTACAATGAGCAGTTCTTC. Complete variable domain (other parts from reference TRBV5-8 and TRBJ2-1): EAGVTQSPTHLIKTRGQQATLRCSPISGHTSVYWYQQALGLGLQFLLWYDEGEERNRGNFPPRFSGRQFPNYSSELNVNALELEDSALYLCASSTVGSYNEQFFGPGTRLTVL.

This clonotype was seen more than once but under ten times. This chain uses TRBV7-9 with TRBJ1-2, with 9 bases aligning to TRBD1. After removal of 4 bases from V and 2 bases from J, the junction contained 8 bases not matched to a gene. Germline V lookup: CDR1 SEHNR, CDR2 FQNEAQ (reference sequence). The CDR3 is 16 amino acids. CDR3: CASSSARDRVNYGYTF. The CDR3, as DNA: TGTGCCAGCAGCTCTGCCCGGGACAGGGTGAACTATGGCTACACCTTC.

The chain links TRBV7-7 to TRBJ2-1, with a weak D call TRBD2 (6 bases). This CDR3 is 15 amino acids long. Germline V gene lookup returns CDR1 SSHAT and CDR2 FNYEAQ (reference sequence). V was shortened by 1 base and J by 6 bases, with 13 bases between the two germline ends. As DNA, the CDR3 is TGTGCCAGCAGCTTAGTAGGAGGGCCGGGCAATGAGCAGTTCTTC. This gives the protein CASSLVGGPGNEQFF.

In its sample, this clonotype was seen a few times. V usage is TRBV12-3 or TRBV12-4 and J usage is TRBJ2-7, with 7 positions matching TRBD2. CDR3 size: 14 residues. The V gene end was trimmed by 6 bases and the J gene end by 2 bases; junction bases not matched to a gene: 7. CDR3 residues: CASSRDYEAYEQYF. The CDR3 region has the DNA TGTGCCAGCAGCCGGGACTACGAGGCCTACGAGCAGTACTTC.